Shown below are 26 T cell receptor beta chains from a single sample sequenced in a study of cytomegalovirus exposure and HLA in healthy donors. The PCR was carried out with 60 Vbeta primers and 13 Jbeta primers. This table comes from immunoSEQ multiplex PCR, and its TCRdb copy is limited to in-frame clones, with some not included. The sample shows about 110,000 clones, less than 80% of them seen only once. Sequences were obtained from PBMCs. The receptors originated from a woman between 40 and 55 years old in good health and CMV-seronegative.

For the CDR3, the DNA is TGTGCCAGCAGTTTACTCTCCCCGGCTGGAAACACCATATATTTT. Protein: CASSLLSPAGNTIYF. V and J are TRBV28 and TRBJ1-3; unclear D gene. CDR3 size: 15 residues. V was cut by 2 bases and J by 2 bases, with 10 bases left in between. Germline V gene lookup returns CDR1 MDHEN and CDR2 SYDVKM.

J is TRBJ2-1 and V is TRBV7-2; TRBD2 is a possible D gene (5 bases). The CDR3 is 13 residues long. Germline CDR1 reads SGHTA; CDR2 reads FQGNSA. The V end was cut by 5 bases, the J end by 4 bases, with 9 bases between. As DNA, the CDR3 is TGTGCCAGCAGCCTACTAGGGTACAATGAGCAGTTCTTC. This translates into CASSLLGYNEQFF.

This clone came up once. The rearrangement links TRBV6-1 to TRBJ1-1; 9 nucleotides match TRBD1. Trimming took 6 bases from V and 4 from J; bases not matched to a gene: 9. The CDR3 has 15 residues. The germline gives CDR1 MNHNS, CDR2 SASEGT. This CDR3 reads CASRSTGQGSTEAFF. The CDR3 bases are TGTGCCAGCAGGTCTACGGGACAGGGATCCACTGAAGCTTTCTTT.

In its sample, this clone was seen a few times. This chain links TRBV2 with TRBJ1-1; D call uncertain. Germline V lookup: CDR1 SNHLY, CDR2 FYNNEI. Trimming took 4 bases from V and 4 from J, leaving 4 bases between them. This CDR3 spans 11 amino acids. In nucleotides, the CDR3 is TGTGCCAGCAGTGGGCCCACTGAAGCTTTCTTT. Residues: CASSGPTEAFF.

This clone was seen only once. The rearrangement uses TRBV4-1 and TRBJ2-3, with D tentatively TRBD2 (5 bases). V was shortened by 2 bases and J by 2 bases, with 11 bases between the two germline ends. The CDR3 runs 15 residues. Germline CDR1 is MGHRA and CDR2 is YSYEKL. CDR3 in amino acids: CASSQLLALTDTQYF. Here the CDR3 DNA reads TGCGCCAGCAGCCAATTGCTAGCCCTCACAGATACGCAGTATTTT.

V and J are TRBV15 and TRBJ1-2; 8 bases agree with TRBD1. Per the germline V gene, CDR1 is LNHNV and CDR2 is YYDKDF (reference sequence). The V segment lost 3 bases and the J segment 4 bases; nucleotides outside the gene matches: 7. The CDR3 is 15 residues long. CDR3 amino acids: CATSRGRTGGYGYTF. The CDR3 nucleotides are TGTGCCACCAGCAGGGGACGCACAGGGGGCTATGGCTACACCTTC. The full variable domain, in which reference TRBV15 and TRBJ1-2 provide the parts outside the CDR3, is DAMVIQNPRYQVTQFGKPVTLSCSQTLNHNVMYWYQQKSSQAPKLLFHYYDKDFNNEADTPDNFQSRRPNTSFCFLDIRSPGLGDTAMYLCATSRGRTGGYGYTFGSGTRLTVV.

This chain links TRBV27 with TRBJ2-5, with D possibly matching TRBD2 (5 bases). The ends were cut back, 2 bases at V and 3 bases at J, with 16 bases in the middle. CDR3 length: 16 residues. Germline lookup yields CDR1 MNHEY and CDR2 SMNVEV (reference sequence). The CDR3 bases are TGTGCCAGCAGTTTAGGGAGTGGGGTTTTAGAAGAGACCCAGTACTTC. Translated, it gives CASSLGSGVLEETQYF.

The chain joins TRBV7-2 to TRBJ1-4; a weak D match, TRBD1 (6 bases). The CDR3 consists of 15 residues. V lost 6 bases and J lost 5, with 16 bases in between. Germline V gene sequence: CDR1 SGHTA, CDR2 FQGNSA. Here the CDR3 DNA reads TGTGCCAGCAGAAGAACCGGGACAAAGAATGAAAAACTGTTTTTT. Its protein is CASRRTGTKNEKLFF.

The chain joins TRBV7-2 to TRBJ1-6; TRBD1 agrees at 9 bases. Trimming cost V 1 base and J 10 bases; bases outside gene matches: 11. CDR1 and CDR2 from the germline V gene are SGHTA and FQGNSA. CDR3 size: 17 residues. CDR3 protein: CASSLGPTTGGNSPLHF. The CDR3 DNA is TGTGCCAGCAGCTTAGGACCTACTACAGGGGGCAACTCACCCCTCCACTTT.

The V gene is TRBV27, the J gene TRBJ2-1; 11 bases agree with TRBD2. After removal of 3 bases from V and 14 bases from J, the junction contained 9 bases not matched to a gene. The CDR3 consists of 14 residues. Germline CDR1 reads MNHEY; CDR2 reads SMNVEV (reference sequence). Here the CDR3 DNA reads TGTGCCAGCAGTTTGTTAGCGGGGGGGCGGAAAAAGTTCTTC. Translating gives CASSLLAGGRKKFF.

The chain is built from TRBV7-9 and TRBJ1-1; perhaps TRBD1 as D (5 bases). CDR1 is SEHNR and CDR2 is FQNEAQ in the germline V gene (reference sequence). The CDR3 totals 13 residues. Trimming removed 1 base from V and 7 bases from J, with 10 bases in between. The CDR3 spells CASSLEFGGEAFF. The CDR3 DNA reads TGTGCCAGCAGCTTAGAGTTCGGGGGTGAAGCTTTCTTT.

The rearrangement links TRBV6-5 to TRBJ2-5, with TRBD2 identical over 8 bases. Germline V gene data show CDR1 as MNHEY and CDR2 as SVGAGI. After removal of 8 bases from V and 1 base from J, the junction contained 3 bases not matched to a gene. The CDR3 totals 13 residues. In DNA, the CDR3 is TGTGCCAGCGGTACTAGCGGCCAAGAGACCCAGTACTTC. Translating it yields CASGTSGQETQYF.

The chain links TRBV29-1 to TRBJ1-4; D remains ambiguous. Looked up from germline, CDR1 is SQVTM and CDR2 is ANQGSEA. This CDR3 has 13 amino acids. Trimming removed 0 bases at V and 7 bases at J, with 9 bases between. The CDR3 DNA reads as TGCAGCGTTGAAGAAGGGAGTGGTGAAAAACTGTTTTTT. This translates into CSVEEGSGEKLFF.

The chain links TRBV27 to TRBJ2-2, with 12 bases fitting TRBD1. Germline assignment: CDR1 MNHEY and CDR2 SMNVEV (reference sequence). V was pared by 7 bases and J by 7 bases, with 10 bases of the junction left unmatched. This CDR3 spans 16 amino acids. CDR3 region: CASTPGQGASGGELFF. CDR3 bases: TGTGCCAGCACCCCGGGACAGGGGGCATCGGGCGGGGAGCTGTTTTTT.

The chain employs TRBV19 and TRBJ2-2; D possibly corresponds to TRBD1 (5 bases). Trimming pared 3 bases from V and 4 bases from J, leaving 12 bases between. This CDR3 contains 15 residues. CDR1 LNHDA and CDR2 SQIVND come from the germline V gene (reference sequence). CDR3 loop: CASSIQGWSTGELFF. In DNA, the CDR3 is TGTGCCAGTAGTATCCAGGGATGGAGCACCGGGGAGCTGTTTTTT.

The V and J genes are TRBV19 and TRBJ2-3; weak D call: TRBD1 (6 bases). Trimming shortened V by 6 bases and J by 2 bases, and 12 bases separated the two germline ends. Germline V lookup: CDR1 LNHDA, CDR2 SQIVND (reference sequence). The CDR3 length is 14 residues. Here the CDR3 reads CASRVTGFTDTQYF. The CDR3 coding sequence is TGTGCCAGTAGGGTGACAGGATTCACAGATACGCAGTATTTT.

The rearrangement joins TRBV5-1 to TRBJ1-2; maybe TRBD1 (6 bases). V dropped 4 bases and J dropped 8 bases, with 15 bases sitting between them. CDR3 size: 13 residues. Germline CDR1 and CDR2: SGHRS and YFSETQ. CDR3 bases: TGCGCCAGCAGCATGACACAGGGATCCGGCTACACCTTC. Translation gives CASSMTQGSGYTF.

The V gene is TRBV10-1, the J gene TRBJ2-2; 13 bases line up with TRBD2. Germline trimming cut 6 bases from V and 6 bases from J; bases unmatched to any gene: 7. The length of the CDR3 is 16 residues. Germline V CDR1 and CDR2: WNHNN, SYGVQD (reference sequence). CDR3 sequence reads: CASRPGTSGKSGELFF. The CDR3 DNA follows: TGCGCCAGCAGGCCCGGGACTAGCGGGAAGTCCGGGGAGCTGTTTTTT.

V and J are TRBV28 and TRBJ2-2; TRBD2 matches 7 bases. Germline-derived CDR1 and CDR2 are MDHEN and SYDVKM. The CDR3 totals 15 residues. The trim removed 10 bases at V and 3 bases at J, leaving 11 bases unmatched. CDR3 nucleotides: TGTGCCACGAGGGGATTGGGGGGGTACACCGGGGAGCTGTTTTTT. This translates into CATRGLGGYTGELFF.

The chain is built from TRBV25-1 and TRBJ2-3, with 12 bases identical to TRBD2. After removal of 4 bases from V and 6 bases from J, the junction contained 8 bases not matched to a gene. This CDR3 contains 16 residues. Germline lookup yields CDR1 MGHDK and CDR2 SYGVNS. Here the CDR3 reads CASSASSGRAVDTQYF. As DNA, the CDR3 is TGTGCCAGCAGTGCCTCTAGCGGGAGGGCGGTGGATACGCAGTATTTT.

This chain connects TRBV5-1 to TRBJ2-2; TRBD1 might be the D (7 bases). Germline CDR1 SGHRS, CDR2 YFSETQ. This CDR3 is built from 16 residues. V dropped 4 bases and J dropped 0 bases, with 13 bases sitting between them. The CDR3 DNA follows: TGCGCCAGCAGCAGACAGGGCGGGGCGAACACCGGGGAGCTGTTTTTT. The encoded protein is CASSRQGGANTGELFF.

This chain connects TRBV27 to TRBJ1-5; 8 positions match TRBD1. V dropped 6 bases and J dropped 3; count of bases not matched to a gene: 7. This CDR3 comprises 15 residues. Germline-derived CDR1 and CDR2 are MNHEY and SMNVEV (reference sequence). DNA for the CDR3: TGTGCCAGCAGAACAGGGGGTCTGATCAATCAGCCCCAGCATTTT. Amino acid sequence: CASRTGGLINQPQHF.

CDR3: CASSLRLAPYNEQFF. The CDR3 DNA reads as TGTGCCAGCAGTCTGAGACTAGCCCCCTACAATGAGCAGTTCTTC. V is TRBV6-5 and J is TRBJ2-1, with TRBD2 matching over 7 bases. The length of the CDR3 is 15 residues. Germline CDR1 MNHEY, CDR2 SVGAGI. V gave up 5 bases and J gave up 2 bases; unmatched junction bases: 6.

V is TRBV2 and J is TRBJ2-5; TRBD2 matches at 13 bases. The J call is doubtful: the DNA matches TRBJ2-7 better. This CDR3 has 15 amino acids. Germline CDR1 and CDR2: SNHLY and FYNNEI. CDR3 in DNA: TGTGCCAGCAGTGGGACTAGCGGGAGAGGCTACGAGCAGTACTTC. Amino acids: CASSGTSGRGYEQYF.

The J gene is TRBJ1-1, the V gene TRBV11-2; a possible D gene is TRBD1 (5 bases). The V and J ends lost 0 bases and 2 bases respectively, with 16 bases between them. Per the germline V gene, CDR1 is SGHAT and CDR2 is FQNNGV. The CDR3 has 17 residues. CDR3 sequence (DNA): TGTGCCAGCAGCTTAGAACTCCCCAGGGTACCCAACACTGAAGCTTTCTTT. This codes for CASSLELPRVPNTEAFF.

This sequence joins TRBV7-2 and TRBJ2-3, with 9 bases identical to TRBD2. Germline CDR1 and CDR2: SGHTA and FQGNSA. This CDR3 is built from 17 residues. V dropped 3 bases and J dropped 7; count of bases not matched to a gene: 14. The CDR3 reads CASSLMTSGRLRNTQYF. As DNA, the CDR3 is TGTGCCAGCAGCTTGATGACCAGCGGGAGGTTGCGTAATACGCAGTATTTT.